This T cell receptor beta chain came from a study of T cell repertoires in cytomegalovirus infection. Study information: It can be stated that public TCR beta signatures indicated CMV infection as well as a matching HLA type. Study results and caveats: Predominance within the ex vivo response was attributable to HLA-C-restricted CMV-specific TCR beta clonotypes.

Only one count was recorded for this clonotype. The antigen remains unidentified. V lost 0 bases and J 2 bases, leaving 11 bases between the germline ends. There are 15 residues in the CDR3. CDR1 and CDR2 (germline): MGHRA, YSYEKL. TCRdb re-derived calls from the reads in MiXCR, one entry per CDR3 protein. The repertoire holds more than 150,000 distinct CDR3 sequences, 15% to 20% seen once, with approximately 3% in the top ten. This sequence originates from a human donor in good health (CMV status not recorded). Some clones in this sample may be carry-over from other donors' samples. The sequencing input was PBMCs. This chain joins TRBV4-1 and TRBJ2-7, with D uncertain. CDR3 in amino acids: CASSQDPSGAYEQYF. DNA for the CDR3: TGCGCCAGCAGCCAAGACCCAAGTGGGGCCTACGAGCAGTACTTC.